This section outlines one TCR beta chain sequence together with its context. These data are taken from a study of CD8+CD57+ T cells in acquired aplastic anemia. Genomic DNA was employed as the template in profiling TCR beta VDJ and CDR3. TCRdb called the reads again in MiXCR, with one record for every CDR3 protein. The data show more than 250,000 distinct CDR3 sequences, roughly 80% seen once. The CDR3 is 15 residues long. The V gene's germline CDR1 is SGHTA and CDR2 FQGNSA. The ends lost 4 bases at V and 12 bases at J; junction bases unmatched: 14. Patients chosen for sequencing had shown CD8+CD57+ cell expansion by flow cytometry.

Sequencing was performed on sorted CD4+, CD8+, or CD8+CD57+ T cells (not recorded which) from PBMCs. The V and J genes are TRBV7-2 and TRBJ1-1; 10 bases line up with TRBD1. The origin of this receptor is a human donor with aplastic anemia. The CDR3 region has the DNA TGTGCCAGCAGCTCGACAGGGGGCATTCGTGGTAACACTTTCTTT. Translation: CASSSTGGIRGNTFF.